This TCR beta chain comes out of a study of cytomegalovirus exposure and HLA in healthy donors. Study-wide results and limits: Among the sequence variants, a highly shared cluster was likely an artifact of sequencing.

PCR amplification relied on 60 Vbeta primers (plus 13 Jbeta primers). Clones were read by immunoSEQ multiplex PCR, and TCRdb kept only the in-frame ones, dropping some. The table lists roughly 150,000 clones, roughly 83% of them singletons. Healthy bone marrow donors made up the donors. This clone showed up just a few times. Its antigen is as yet unknown. The CDR3 totals 13 residues. Trimming cost V 7 bases and J 5 bases; bases outside gene matches: 6. Germline-derived CDR1 and CDR2 are SNHLY and FYNNEI. The sequence was collected from a young woman in good health and CMV-seronegative. V gene TRBV2 combines with J gene TRBJ2-5; 8 bases match TRBD1. What was sequenced was PBMCs. The CDR3 DNA is TGTGCCAGCATGCGGACAGGGCCGGAGACCCAGTACTTC. The encoded protein is CASMRTGPETQYF.